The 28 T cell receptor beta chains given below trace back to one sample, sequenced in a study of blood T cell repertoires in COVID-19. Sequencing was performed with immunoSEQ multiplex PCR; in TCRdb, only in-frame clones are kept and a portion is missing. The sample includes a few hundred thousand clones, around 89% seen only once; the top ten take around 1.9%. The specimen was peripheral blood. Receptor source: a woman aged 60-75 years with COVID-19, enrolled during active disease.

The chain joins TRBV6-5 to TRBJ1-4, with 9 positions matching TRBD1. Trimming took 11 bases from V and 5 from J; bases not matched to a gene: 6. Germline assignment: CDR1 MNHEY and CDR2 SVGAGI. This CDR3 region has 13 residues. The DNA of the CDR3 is TGTGCCGGTAGGACAGGGGTAAATGAAAAACTGTTTTTT. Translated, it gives CAGRTGVNEKLFF.

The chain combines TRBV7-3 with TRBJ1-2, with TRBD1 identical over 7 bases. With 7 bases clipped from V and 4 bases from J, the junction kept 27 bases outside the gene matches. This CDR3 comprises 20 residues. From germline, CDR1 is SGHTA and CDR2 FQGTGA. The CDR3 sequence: CASNNSTGWKPVLTIYGYTF. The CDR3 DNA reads TGTGCCAGCAATAATTCGACAGGGTGGAAACCCGTCCTCACCATCTATGGCTACACCTTC.

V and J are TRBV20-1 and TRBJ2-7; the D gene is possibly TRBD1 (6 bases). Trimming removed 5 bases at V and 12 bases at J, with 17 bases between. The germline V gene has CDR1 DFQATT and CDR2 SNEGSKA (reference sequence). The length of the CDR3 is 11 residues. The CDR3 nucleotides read TGCAGTGCTCCCGAGGGGACAAGGAGGTACTTC. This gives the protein CSAPEGTRRYF.

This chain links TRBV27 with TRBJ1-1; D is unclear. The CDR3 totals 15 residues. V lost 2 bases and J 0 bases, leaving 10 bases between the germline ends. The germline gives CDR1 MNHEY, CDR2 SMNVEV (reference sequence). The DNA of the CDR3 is TGTGCCAGCAGTTTACTCCCTCAGGTGAACACTGAAGCTTTCTTT. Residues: CASSLLPQVNTEAFF.

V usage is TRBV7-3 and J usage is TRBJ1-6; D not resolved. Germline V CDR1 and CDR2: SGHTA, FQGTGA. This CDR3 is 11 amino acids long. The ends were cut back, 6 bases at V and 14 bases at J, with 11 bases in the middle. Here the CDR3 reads CASRTEAALHF. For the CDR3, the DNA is TGTGCCAGCAGAACGGAGGCCGCCCTCCACTTT.

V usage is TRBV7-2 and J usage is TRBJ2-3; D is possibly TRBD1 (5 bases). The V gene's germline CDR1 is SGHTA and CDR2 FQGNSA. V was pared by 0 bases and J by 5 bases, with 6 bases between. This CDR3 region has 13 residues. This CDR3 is CASSLAQGDTQYF. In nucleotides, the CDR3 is TGTGCCAGCAGCTTAGCGCAGGGAGATACGCAGTATTTT.

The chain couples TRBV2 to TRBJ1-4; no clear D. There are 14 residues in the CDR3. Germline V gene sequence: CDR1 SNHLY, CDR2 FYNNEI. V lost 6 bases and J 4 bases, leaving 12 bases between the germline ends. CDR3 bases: TGTGCCAGCAGCTTACGGGGTGGTAATGAAAAACTGTTTTTT. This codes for CASSLRGGNEKLFF.

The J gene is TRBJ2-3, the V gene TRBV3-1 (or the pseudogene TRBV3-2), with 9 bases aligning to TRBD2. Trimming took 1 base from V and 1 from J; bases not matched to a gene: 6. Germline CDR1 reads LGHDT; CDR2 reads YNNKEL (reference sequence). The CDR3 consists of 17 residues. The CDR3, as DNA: TGTGCCAGCAGCCAAGTGGGTAGCGGGGGAGGCACAGATACGCAGTATTTT. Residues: CASSQVGSGGGTDTQYF.

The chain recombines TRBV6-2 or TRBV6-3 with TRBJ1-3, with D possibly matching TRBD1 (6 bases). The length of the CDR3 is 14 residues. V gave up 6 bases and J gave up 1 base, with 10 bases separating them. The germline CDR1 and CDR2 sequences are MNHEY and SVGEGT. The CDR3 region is CASSWDTSGNTIYF. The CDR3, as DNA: TGTGCCAGCAGCTGGGACACGTCTGGAAACACCATATATTTT.

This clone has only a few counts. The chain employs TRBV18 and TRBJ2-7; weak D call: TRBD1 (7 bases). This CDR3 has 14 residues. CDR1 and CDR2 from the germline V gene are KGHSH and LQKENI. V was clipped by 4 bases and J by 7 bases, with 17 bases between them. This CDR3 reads CASSQTDRAGEQYF. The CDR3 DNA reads TGTGCCAGCTCACAAACCGACAGGGCGGGAGAGCAGTACTTC.

The CDR3 region has the DNA TGTGCCAGCAGTTCCGGTCGTCGTACTTATAATTCACCCCTCCACTTT. Its protein product is CASSSGRRTYNSPLHF. The V call is TRBV7-3, the J call TRBJ1-6; D is ambiguous. The CDR3 covers 16 residues. The V end was cut by 6 bases, the J end by 4 bases, with 16 bases between. CDR1 and CDR2 from the germline V gene are SGHTA and FQGTGA.

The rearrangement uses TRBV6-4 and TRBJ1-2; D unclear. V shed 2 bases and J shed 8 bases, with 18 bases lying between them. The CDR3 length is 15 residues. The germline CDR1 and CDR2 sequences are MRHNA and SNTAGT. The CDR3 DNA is TGTGCCAGCAGTGACCGACTGGGAGGCCCTGGGGGCTACACCTTC. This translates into CASSDRLGGPGGYTF.

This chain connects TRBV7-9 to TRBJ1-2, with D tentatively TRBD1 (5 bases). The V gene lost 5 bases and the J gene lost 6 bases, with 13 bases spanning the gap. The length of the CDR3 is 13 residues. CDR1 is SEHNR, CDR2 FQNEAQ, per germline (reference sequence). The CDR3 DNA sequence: TGTGCCAGCAGCCCTTCAGGGTTCGATGGCTACACCTTC. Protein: CASSPSGFDGYTF.

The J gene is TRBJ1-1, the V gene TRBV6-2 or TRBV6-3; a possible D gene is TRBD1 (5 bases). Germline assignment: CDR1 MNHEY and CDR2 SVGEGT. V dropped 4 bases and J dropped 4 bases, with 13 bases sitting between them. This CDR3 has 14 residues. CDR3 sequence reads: CASSWGGVSTEAFF. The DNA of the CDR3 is TGTGCCAGCAGTTGGGGAGGGGTCTCCACTGAAGCTTTCTTT.

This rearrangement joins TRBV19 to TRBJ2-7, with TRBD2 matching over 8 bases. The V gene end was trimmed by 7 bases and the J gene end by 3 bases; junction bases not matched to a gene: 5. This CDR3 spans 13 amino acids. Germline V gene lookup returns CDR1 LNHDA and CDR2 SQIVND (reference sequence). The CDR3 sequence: CASTPGGNYEQYF. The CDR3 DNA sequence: TGTGCCAGTACCCCGGGGGGGAACTACGAGCAGTACTTC.

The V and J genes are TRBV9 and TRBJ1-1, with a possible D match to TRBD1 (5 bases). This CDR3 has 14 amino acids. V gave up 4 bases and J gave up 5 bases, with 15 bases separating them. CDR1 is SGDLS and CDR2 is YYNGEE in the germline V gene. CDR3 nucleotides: TGTGCCAGCAGCCTTCGGACACAAGATACTGAAGCTTTCTTT. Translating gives CASSLRTQDTEAFF.

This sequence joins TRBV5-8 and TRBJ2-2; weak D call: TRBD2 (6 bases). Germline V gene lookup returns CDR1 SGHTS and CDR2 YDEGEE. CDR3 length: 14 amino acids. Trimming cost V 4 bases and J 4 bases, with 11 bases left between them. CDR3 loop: CASSPIGGTGELFF. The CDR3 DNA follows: TGTGCCAGCAGCCCCATCGGGGGCACCGGGGAGCTGTTTTTT.

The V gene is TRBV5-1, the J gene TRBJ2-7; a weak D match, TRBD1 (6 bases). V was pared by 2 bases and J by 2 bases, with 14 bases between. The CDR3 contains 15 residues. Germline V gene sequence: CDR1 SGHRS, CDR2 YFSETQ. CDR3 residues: CASSLTGTIPYEQYF. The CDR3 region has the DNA TGCGCCAGCAGCTTAACCGGGACAATCCCCTACGAGCAGTACTTC. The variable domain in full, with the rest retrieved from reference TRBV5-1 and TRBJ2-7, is KAGVTQTPRYLIKTRGQQVTLSCSPISGHRSVSWYQQTPGQGLQFLFEYFSETQRNKGNFPGRFSGRQFSNSRSEMNVSTLELGDSALYLCASSLTGTIPYEQYFGPGTRLTVT.

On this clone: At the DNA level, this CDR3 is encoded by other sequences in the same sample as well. The CDR3 sequence: CASSLTGAEAFF. CDR3 nucleotide sequence: TGTGCCAGCAGCTTGACAGGGGCTGAAGCTTTCTTT. The chain recombines TRBV13 with TRBJ1-1, with TRBD1 matching over 8 bases. The CDR3 is 12 residues long. Germline V CDR1 and CDR2: PRHDT, FYEKMQ (reference sequence). V shed 3 bases, J shed 6 bases, and the junction held 0 bases outside the gene matches.

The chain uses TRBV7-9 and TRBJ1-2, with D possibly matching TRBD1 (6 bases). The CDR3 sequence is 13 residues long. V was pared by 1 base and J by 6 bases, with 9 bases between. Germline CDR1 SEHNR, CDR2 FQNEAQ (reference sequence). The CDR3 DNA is TGTGCCAGCAGCTTAGTACAGGGACATGGCTACACCTTC. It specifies CASSLVQGHGYTF.

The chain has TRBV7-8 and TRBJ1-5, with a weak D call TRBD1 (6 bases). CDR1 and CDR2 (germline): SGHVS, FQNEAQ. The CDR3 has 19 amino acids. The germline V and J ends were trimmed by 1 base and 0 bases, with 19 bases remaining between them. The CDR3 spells CASSLDWQGLTYSNQPQHF. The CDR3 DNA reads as TGTGCCAGCAGCTTAGATTGGCAGGGGTTAACTTATAGCAATCAGCCCCAGCATTTT.

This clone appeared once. CDR3 sequence: CSVEASDSDYGYTF. Written as DNA, the CDR3 is TGCAGCGTTGAAGCTTCGGACAGCGACTATGGCTACACCTTC. The chain is built from TRBV29-1 and TRBJ1-2, with a possible D match to TRBD1 (6 bases). The CDR3 covers 14 residues. CDR1 is SQVTM and CDR2 is ANQGSEA in the germline V gene. V gave up 1 base and J gave up 3 bases, with 12 bases separating them.

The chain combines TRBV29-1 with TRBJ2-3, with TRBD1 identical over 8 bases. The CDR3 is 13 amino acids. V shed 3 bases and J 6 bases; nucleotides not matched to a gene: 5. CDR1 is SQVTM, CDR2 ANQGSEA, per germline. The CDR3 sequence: CSVEGQAPDTQYF. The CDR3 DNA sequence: TGCAGCGTTGAGGGACAGGCCCCGGATACGCAGTATTTT.

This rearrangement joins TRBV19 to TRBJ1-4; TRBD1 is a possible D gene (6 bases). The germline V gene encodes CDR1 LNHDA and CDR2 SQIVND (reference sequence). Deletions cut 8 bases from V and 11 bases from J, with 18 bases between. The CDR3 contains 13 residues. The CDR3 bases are TGTGCCAGTGGGACAAGCGAGACGGGGAAACTGTTTTTT. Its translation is CASGTSETGKLFF.

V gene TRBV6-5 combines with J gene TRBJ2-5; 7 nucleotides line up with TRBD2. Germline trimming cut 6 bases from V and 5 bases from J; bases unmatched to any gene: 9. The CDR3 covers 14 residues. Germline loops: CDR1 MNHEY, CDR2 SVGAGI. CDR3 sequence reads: CASRFRGGKETQYF. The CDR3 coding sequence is TGTGCCAGCAGGTTTCGCGGGGGAAAGGAGACCCAGTACTTC.

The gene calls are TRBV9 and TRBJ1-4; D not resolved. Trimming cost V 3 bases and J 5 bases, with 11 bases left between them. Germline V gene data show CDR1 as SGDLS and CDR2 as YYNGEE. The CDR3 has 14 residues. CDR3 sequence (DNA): TGTGCCAGCAGCGCTACACTAGCCAATGAAAAACTGTTTTTT. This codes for CASSATLANEKLFF.

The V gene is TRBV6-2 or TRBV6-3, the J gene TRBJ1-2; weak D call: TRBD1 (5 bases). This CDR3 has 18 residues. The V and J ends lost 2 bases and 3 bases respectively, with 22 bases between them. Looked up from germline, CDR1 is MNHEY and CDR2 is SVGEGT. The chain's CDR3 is CASSYPIPLQEIYYGYTF. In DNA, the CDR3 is TGTGCCAGCAGTTACCCGATACCTTTACAGGAGATCTACTATGGCTACACCTTC.

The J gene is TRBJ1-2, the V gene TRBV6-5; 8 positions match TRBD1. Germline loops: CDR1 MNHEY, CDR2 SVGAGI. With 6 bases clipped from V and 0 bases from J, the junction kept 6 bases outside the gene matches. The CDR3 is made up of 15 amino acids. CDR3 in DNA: TGTGCCAGCAGGGCCGACAGGGGAACTAACTATGGCTACACCTTC. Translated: CASRADRGTNYGYTF.